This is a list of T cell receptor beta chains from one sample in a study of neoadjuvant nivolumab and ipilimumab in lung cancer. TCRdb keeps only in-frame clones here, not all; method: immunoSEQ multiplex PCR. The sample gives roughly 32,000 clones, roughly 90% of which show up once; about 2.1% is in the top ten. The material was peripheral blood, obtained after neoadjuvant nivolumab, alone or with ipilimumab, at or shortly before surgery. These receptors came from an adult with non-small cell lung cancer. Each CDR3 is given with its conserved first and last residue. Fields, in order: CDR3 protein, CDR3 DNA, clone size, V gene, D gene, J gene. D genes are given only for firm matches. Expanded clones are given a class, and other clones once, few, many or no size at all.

CASRGVGELLDTQYF	TGTGCCAGCCGAGGGGTGGGAGAACTTCTGGATACGCAGTATTTT	.	TRBV6-1	.	TRBJ2-3
CASSFELAGGLNNEQFF	TGTGCCAGCAGCTTCGAACTAGCGGGAGGGCTTAACAATGAGCAGTTCTTC	.	TRBV11-2	TRBD2	TRBJ2-1
CASSLARAGELFF	TGTGCCAGCAGCTTAGCGAGAGCCGGGGAGCTGTTTTTT	.	TRBV11-1	.	TRBJ2-2
CASSLSEKLFF	TGTGCCAGCAGTTTGAGTGAAAAACTGTTTTTT	few	TRBV28	.	TRBJ1-4
CASSLAIGVPNNEQFF	TGCGCCAGCAGCTTGGCCATAGGGGTACCTAACAATGAGCAGTTCTTC	.	TRBV5-1	.	TRBJ2-1
CASSPPGGELFF	TGTGCCAGCTCACCACCGGGAGGGGAGCTGTTTTTT	.	TRBV18	.	TRBJ2-2
CASSLVESGEQYF	TGTGCCAGCAGCTTAGTAGAGTCTGGGGAGCAGTACTTC	.	TRBV7-6	.	TRBJ2-7
CASSPTGNTIYF	TGTGCCAGCAGCCCCACTGGAAACACCATATATTTT	.	TRBV14	.	TRBJ1-3
CASRGAALEKLFF	TGTGCCAGCAGGGGGGCGGCTCTCGAAAAACTGTTTTTT	.	TRBV6-6	.	TRBJ1-4
CASSTQPQHF	TGTGCCAGCAGTACTCAGCCCCAGCATTTT	.	TRBV6-1	.	TRBJ1-5
CASSLTILGNEQFF	TGTGCCAGCAGCTTAACGATCCTGGGCAATGAGCAGTTCTTC	.	TRBV7-6	.	TRBJ2-1
CASSLNPGALRTEAFF	TGTGCCAGCAGCTTAAATCCGGGGGCGCTTAGGACTGAAGCTTTCTTT	.	TRBV7-9	.	TRBJ1-1
CASTGTLNTEAFF	TGTGCCAGCACAGGAACATTGAACACTGAAGCTTTCTTT	.	TRBV6-5	.	TRBJ1-1
CASSYRSAGLSGEQFF	TGTGCCAGCAGTTACAGGTCGGCAGGACTGTCTGGGGAGCAGTTCTTC	.	TRBV6-5	.	TRBJ2-1
CASSLGVSGELFF	TGTGCCAGCAGCTTAGGGGTTTCCGGGGAGCTGTTTTTT	.	TRBV13	.	TRBJ2-2
CTSSQDLMGAFF	TGCACCAGCAGCCAAGATTTAATGGGAGCTTTCTTT	.	TRBV1	.	TRBJ1-1
CATNRDRVSATGELFF	TGTGCCACCAATCGGGACAGGGTCTCGGCTACCGGGGAGCTGTTTTTT	once	TRBV2	TRBD1	TRBJ2-2
CASSAGTGGEQYF	TGTGCCAGCAGTGCTGGGACAGGGGGCGAGCAGTACTTC	once	TRBV6-1	TRBD1	TRBJ2-7
CATREGPYNEQFF	TGCGCCACCCGGGAGGGCCCGTACAATGAGCAGTTCTTC	.	TRBV10-2	TRBD2	TRBJ2-1
CASSRGGDTYEQYF	TGTGCCAGCTCCCGGGGAGGGGACACCTACGAGCAGTACTTC	.	TRBV18	.	TRBJ2-7
CASSSDRTVQETQYF	TGTGCCAGCAGCAGCGACCGGACGGTCCAAGAGACCCAGTACTTC	.	TRBV7-8	.	TRBJ2-5
CSVDRGNGQFF	TGCAGCGTCGACAGGGGAAATGGGCAGTTCTTC	.	TRBV29-1	TRBD1	TRBJ2-1
CATSRAGINYGYTF	TGTGCCACCAGCAGAGCAGGGATCAATTATGGCTACACCTTC	.	TRBV15	.	TRBJ1-2
CASSTSGNTIYF	TGTGCCAGCAGCACGAGTGGAAACACCATATATTTT	.	TRBV7-2	.	TRBJ1-3
CASSLAGAYEQYF	TGTGCCAGCAGCTTAGCGGGAGCTTACGAGCAGTACTTC	once	TRBV7-6	.	TRBJ2-7
CASTQGSVEAFF	TGTGCCAGCACCCAAGGGTCCGTTGAAGCTTTCTTT	once	TRBV7-9	.	TRBJ1-1